This record covers a single TCR beta chain. Antigen specificity is unknown. Template switching (which added a universal primer site) was used, and cDNA carried unique molecular identifiers. Each CDR3 protein gets one entry after TCRdb re-called the 5' RACE reads with MiXCR. The sample lists approximately 1.8 million distinct CDR3 sequences; around 33% were seen once. This entry is derived from a study of identical twins. Study-level findings and limits: Potential partial confounding of zero-insertion analyses by invariant MAIT and iNKT cells was noted. With monozygotic twins, out-of-frame TCR alpha sharing exceeded what models estimated. Twins shared beta out-of-frame sequences in excess, but this excess was weaker.

The CDR3 has 15 amino acids. V was trimmed by 6 bases and J by 9 bases, leaving 21 bases between them. Per germline, CDR1 MNHNY and CDR2 SVGAGI (reference sequence). The TCR comes from a newborn girl in good health. The rearrangement joins TRBV6-6 to TRBJ2-1; TRBD2 might be the D (6 bases). Sequenced input: cord blood. The CDR3 region has the DNA TGTGCCAGCAGGGGGGACTTTGTGGGGACCGGTGAGCAGTTCTTC. Amino acids: CASRGDFVGTGEQFF.